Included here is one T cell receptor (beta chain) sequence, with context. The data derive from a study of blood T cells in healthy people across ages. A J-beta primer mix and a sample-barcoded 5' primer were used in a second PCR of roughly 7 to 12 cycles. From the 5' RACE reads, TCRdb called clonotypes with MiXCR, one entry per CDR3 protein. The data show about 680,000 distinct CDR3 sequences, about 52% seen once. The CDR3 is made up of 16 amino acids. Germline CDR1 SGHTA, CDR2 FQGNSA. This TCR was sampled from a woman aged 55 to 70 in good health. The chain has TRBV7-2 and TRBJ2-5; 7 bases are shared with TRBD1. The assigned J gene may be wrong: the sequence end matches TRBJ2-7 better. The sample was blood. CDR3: CASSLALGQRSYEQYF. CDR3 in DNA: TGTGCCAGCAGCTTAGCGTTGGGACAGAGATCCTACGAGCAGTACTTC.